Sequencing of this TCR beta chain was carried out in a study of cytomegalovirus exposure and HLA in healthy donors. The CDR3 runs to 16 residues. CDR1 and CDR2 from the germline V gene are MGHRA and YSYEKL. The ends lost 3 bases at V and 1 base at J; junction bases unmatched: 6. It was with 60 Vbeta and 13 Jbeta primers that the PCR ran. Data came from immunoSEQ multiplex PCR; TCRdb stores just in-frame clones and leaves some out. The table lists fewer than 250,000 clones, 70% to 85% of them singletons. The chain employs TRBV4-1 and TRBJ2-1, with TRBD2 identical over 7 bases. The sequencing input was PBMCs. The sequence was collected from a man aged 40-49 years in good health and CMV-seropositive. Here the CDR3 reads CASSQVAGSSYNEQFF. In nucleotides, the CDR3 is TGCGCCAGCAGCCAGGTAGCGGGCAGTTCCTACAATGAGCAGTTCTTC.